This T cell receptor (beta chain) was sequenced in a study of cytomegalovirus exposure and HLA in healthy donors. Regarding the study as a whole: Some V segments, including TRBV6-2 and TRBV6-3, were excluded as indistinguishable. Reportedly, a later analysis found an Asian-associated ancestry cluster had fewer N-insertions than the approximately 700-donor mean. As a later analysis showed, several of the most significant clusters appeared to be linked to common viral pathogens.

Use of 60 Vbeta and 13 Jbeta primers characterized the PCR. Profiling relied on immunoSEQ multiplex PCR, and the TCRdb table lists in-frame clones only, not all of them. The top ten clones hold 1% to 1.5% of a sample with 150,000 or so clones, over 70% of them seen once. Unmatched junction bases numbered 11, after V lost 5 bases and J lost 6 bases. The germline gives CDR1 SEHNR, CDR2 FQNEAQ (reference sequence). The CDR3 is made up of 16 amino acids. On this clone itself: Its specificity is not known.

The chain uses TRBV7-9 and TRBJ2-2, with 8 nucleotides matching TRBD2. This clonotype was obtained from a man aged 50 to 60 in good health and CMV-seropositive. The source material was PBMCs. The DNA for the CDR3 is TGTGCCAGCAGCCGCCTCGGGACTAGTTTCGCCGGGGAGCTGTTTTTT. The encoded protein is CASSRLGTSFAGELFF.